This record covers a single T cell receptor (beta chain). Its antigen is still unknown. The V gene's germline CDR1 is MNHEY and CDR2 SVGEGT. There are 12 residues in the CDR3. V dropped 4 bases and J dropped 8 bases, with 11 bases sitting between them. Amplified TCR beta CDR3 regions were obtained using RNA transcripts as template. HTBI primers were used in a first-round RT-PCR, which preceded a second-round multiplex PCR. TCRdb itself ran the multiplex PCR reads through MiXCR, one entry per CDR3 protein. The sample holds fewer than 400,000 distinct CDR3 sequences; about a sixth are singletons and the top ten take around 1.4%. This sample stems from a study of Graves' ophthalmopathy and Graves' hyperthyroidism. Whole-study results and caveats: Most expanded clonotypes in thyroid above 0.001 frequency also showed up in blood.

The TCR comes from a woman aged 18-29 years with Graves' ophthalmopathy. The chain recombines TRBV6-2 or TRBV6-3 with TRBJ1-1; maybe TRBD1 (5 bases). The sequenced sample consisted of peripheral blood. The DNA for the CDR3 is TGTGCCAGCAGTTGGGGCCCGCGGGAAGCTTTCTTT. Protein sequence: CASSWGPREAFF.